The rows below give T cell receptor beta chains drawn from one sample of a study of blood T cell repertoires in COVID-19. TCRdb keeps only in-frame clones here, not all; method: immunoSEQ multiplex PCR. This table holds more than 95,000 clones, 79% found once. The sequenced sample was peripheral blood. These receptors originate from a middle-aged man with active or convalescent COVID-19. The CDR3 runs from the conserved cysteine through the conserved F or W. Fields, in order: V gene, J gene, D gene, clone size, CDR3 DNA, CDR3 protein. The D gene is left open where the match is weak. Clone size is stated in some rows and not others, as once, few, many or a class when expanded.

TRBV3-1/TRBV3-2,TRBJ1-2,.,.,TGTGCCAGCAGCCAAGAACAGGTTTTCGAGAATGGCTACACCTTC,CASSQEQVFENGYTF
TRBV6-4,TRBJ2-1,TRBD2,.,TGTGCCAGCAGCGTTACTAGCGGGGGCTTGGATGAGCAGTTCTTC,CASSVTSGGLDEQFF
TRBV3-1/TRBV3-2,TRBJ2-7,TRBD2,.,TGTGCCAGCAGCCGCCGACTAGCGGGAGGGAACGAGCAGTACTTC,CASSRRLAGGNEQYF
TRBV4-2,TRBJ1-1,TRBD1,.,TGTGCCAGCAGCCAAGTCTCGTCCGGGACAGCGAACACTGAAGCTTTCTTT,CASSQVSSGTANTEAFF
TRBV10-3,TRBJ1-4,.,.,TGTGCCATCGGAGAGGTTAAACTGTTTTTT,CAIGEVKLFF
TRBV5-1,TRBJ2-5,TRBD2,.,TGCGCCAGCAGCTTGGGGAGCGGGGGGTTCCAAGAGACCCAGTACTTC,CASSLGSGGFQETQYF
TRBV5-5,TRBJ2-7,.,few,TGTGCCAGCAGCTTGGCCCCACAGGCGACCTACGAGCAGTACTTC,CASSLAPQATYEQYF
TRBV19,TRBJ1-6,TRBD1,.,TGTGCCAGTAGTTCCGGACAGGGGAATTCACCCCTCCACTTT,CASSSGQGNSPLHF
TRBV27,TRBJ1-2,TRBD1,.,TGTGCCAGCAGTTCTCCGGGACAGGGGCTTCCACCGTATGGCTACACCTTC,CASSSPGQGLPPYGYTF
TRBV30,TRBJ1-1,.,.,TGTGCCTGGGGCCCTATCACAGGGCGGAACACTGAAGCTTTCTTT,CAWGPITGRNTEAFF
TRBV19,TRBJ2-1,TRBD2,.,TGTGCCAGTAGTATCGGGGGGATTCCATACAATGAGCAGTTCTTC,CASSIGGIPYNEQFF
TRBV6-5,TRBJ2-7,.,.,TGTGCCAGCAACCTCCCAGGCTACGAGCAGTACTTC,CASNLPGYEQYF
TRBV10-1,TRBJ2-1,TRBD1,.,TGCGCCAGCGGGGACAGGTGGAATGAGCAGTTCTTC,CASGDRWNEQFF
TRBV6-5,TRBJ2-2,TRBD2,.,TGTGCCAGCAGGGGAGCGGGAGGGGTTGGGGAGCTGTTTTTT,CASRGAGGVGELFF